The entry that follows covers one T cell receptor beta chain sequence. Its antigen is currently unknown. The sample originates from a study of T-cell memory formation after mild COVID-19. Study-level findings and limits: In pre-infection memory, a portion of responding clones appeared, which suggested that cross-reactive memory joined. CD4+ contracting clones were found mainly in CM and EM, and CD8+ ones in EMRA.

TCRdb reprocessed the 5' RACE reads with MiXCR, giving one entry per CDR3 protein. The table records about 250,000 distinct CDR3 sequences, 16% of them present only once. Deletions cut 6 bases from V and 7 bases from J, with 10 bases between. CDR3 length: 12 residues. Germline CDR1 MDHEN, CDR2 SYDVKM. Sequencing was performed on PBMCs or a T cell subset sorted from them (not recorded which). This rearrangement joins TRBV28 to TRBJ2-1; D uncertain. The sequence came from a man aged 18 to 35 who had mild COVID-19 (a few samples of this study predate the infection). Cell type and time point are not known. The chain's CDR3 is CASSNHPNEQFF. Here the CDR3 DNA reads TGTGCCAGCAGCAACCATCCGAATGAGCAGTTCTTC.